The 23 T cell receptor beta chains presented below share a single source sample, sequenced in a study of shared clonotypes between healthy human individuals. Profiling relied on immunoSEQ multiplex PCR, and the TCRdb table lists in-frame clones only, not all of them. The profile shows about 2 million clones, around 96% of them singletons. Terminally differentiated effector memory CD45RA+ cells were excluded by CCR7 positive selection of CD45RO-negative cells. The sample was naive CD8+ T cells sorted from blood. These receptor sequences come from a man aged 18 to 29 in good health.

Of note for this clone: This CDR3 is also generated by other DNA sequences in the sample. The CDR3 DNA sequence: TGTGCCTGGAGTGTGGGGAGTAACTATGGCTACACCTTC. It codes for CAWSVGSNYGYTF. J is TRBJ1-2 and V is TRBV30; D ambiguous. Germline values: CDR1 GTSNPN, CDR2 SVGIG (reference sequence). There are 13 residues in the CDR3. V lost 0 bases, J lost 1 base, and 6 bases lay in between.

The chain recombines TRBV28 with TRBJ2-1; 8 bases are shared with TRBD2. From germline, CDR1 is MDHEN and CDR2 SYDVKM. CDR3 length: 14 amino acids. With 10 bases clipped from V and 3 bases from J, the junction kept 8 bases outside the gene matches. The CDR3 bases are TGTGCCATCAGAGCGGGGGACTACTACAATGAGCAGTTCTTC. This translates into CAIRAGDYYNEQFF. Complete variable domain (other parts from reference TRBV28 and TRBJ2-1): DVKVTQSSRYLVKRTGEKVFLECVQDMDHENMFWYRQDPGLGLRLIYFSYDVKMKEKGDIPEGYSVSREKKERFSLILESASTNQTSMYLCAIRAGDYYNEQFFGPGTRLTVL.

The CDR3 here is CASSQVKLATNEKLFF. The DNA of the CDR3 is TGCGCCAGCAGCCAAGTTAAACTCGCAACTAATGAAAAACTGTTTTTT. The chain combines TRBV4-1 with TRBJ1-4; no firm D call. Germline V lookup: CDR1 MGHRA, CDR2 YSYEKL. Trimming shortened V by 1 base and J by 0 bases, and 9 bases separated the two germline ends. The CDR3 has 16 amino acids.

This chain joins TRBV10-3 and TRBJ2-1; 12 positions match TRBD2. V shed 8 bases, J shed 7 bases, and the junction held 6 bases outside the gene matches. This CDR3 has 14 residues. Germline CDR1 ENHRY, CDR2 SYGVKD. In DNA form, the CDR3 reads TGTGCCATCGCGACTAGCGGGAGTTGGAATGAGCAGTTCTTC. Amino acid sequence: CAIATSGSWNEQFF.

The gene calls are TRBV4-1 and TRBJ2-5, with TRBD2 identical over 11 bases. V trimming: 2 bases; J trimming: 4 bases; junction bases outside the gene matches: 6. CDR3 length: 16 amino acids. CDR1 is MGHRA and CDR2 is YSYEKL in the germline V gene. DNA for the CDR3: TGCGCCAGCAGCCAAACTTCGACTAGCGGGGCAGAGACCCAGTACTTC. Amino acids: CASSQTSTSGAETQYF.

This chain joins TRBV13 and TRBJ1-2; 8 bases line up with TRBD1. The CDR3 is made up of 13 amino acids. After removal of 5 bases from V and 3 bases from J, the junction contained 2 bases not matched to a gene. Germline CDR1 is PRHDT and CDR2 is FYEKMQ (reference sequence). In DNA, the CDR3 is TGTGCCAGCAGCGAGGACAGGGACTATGGCTACACCTTC. Translating gives CASSEDRDYGYTF.

This clone was counted a few times. CDR3 in DNA: TGTGCCAGCAGCGAGGACAGCAGGAACACTGAAGCTTTCTTT. Residues: CASSEDSRNTEAFF. This rearrangement joins TRBV7-9 to TRBJ1-1, with D perhaps TRBD1 (6 bases). V lost 5 bases, J lost 1 base, and 11 bases lay in between. CDR1 is SEHNR, CDR2 FQNEAQ, per germline (reference sequence). This CDR3 spans 14 amino acids.

The chain employs TRBV5-1 and TRBJ2-1; no firm D call. Germline CDR1 reads SGHRS; CDR2 reads YFSETQ. V dropped 2 bases and J dropped 1 base, with 7 bases sitting between them. The CDR3 has 14 amino acids. The CDR3 is CASSFLESYNEQFF. The CDR3 DNA reads as TGCGCCAGCAGCTTCCTTGAGTCCTACAATGAGCAGTTCTTC.

The V and J genes are TRBV6-6 and TRBJ2-7; 8 bases match TRBD1. V lost 2 bases, J lost 4 bases, and 7 bases stayed unmatched. The germline gives CDR1 MNHNY, CDR2 SVGAGI (reference sequence). The CDR3 length is 15 residues. The CDR3 nucleotides are TGTGCCAGCAGTTACACTGGGACAGGAGTTTACGAGCAGTACTTC. This translates into CASSYTGTGVYEQYF.

V and J are TRBV29-1 and TRBJ2-7; D remains unclear. CDR3 length: 12 residues. Trimming stripped 5 bases from V and 0 bases from J, with 8 bases between. Germline loops: CDR1 SQVTM, CDR2 ANQGSEA. CDR3 DNA: TGCAGCGTTTCGAATAGCTCCTACGAGCAGTACTTC. This codes for CSVSNSSYEQYF.

This clone was detected only once. Its ends do not fully match the called genes, so a read error is possible. V usage is TRBV6-4 and J usage is TRBJ2-3; D is undetermined. Germline V lookup: CDR1 MRHNA, CDR2 SNTAGT. The CDR3 totals 8 residues. The CDR3 sequence is CASSALCF. CDR3 DNA sequence: TGTGCCAGCAGTGCACTATGTTTT.

V and J are TRBV4-1 and TRBJ2-1; 7 nucleotides match TRBD1. Germline lookup yields CDR1 MGHRA and CDR2 YSYEKL. The CDR3 has 16 amino acids. V dropped 7 bases and J dropped 9; count of bases not matched to a gene: 18. The CDR3 reads CASTLRFGAGGVEQFF. CDR3 sequence (DNA): TGCGCCAGCACCTTGAGGTTCGGTGCAGGGGGTGTTGAGCAGTTCTTC.

The rearrangement links TRBV13 to TRBJ2-7; 8 bases line up with TRBD2. The germline gives CDR1 PRHDT, CDR2 FYEKMQ (reference sequence). This CDR3 has 15 amino acids. The junction had 8 bases not matched to a gene; V was cut back by 5 bases and J by 2 bases. The CDR3 protein is CASSPSGGGPYEQYF. CDR3 bases: TGTGCCAGCAGCCCCAGCGGGGGCGGCCCCTACGAGCAGTACTTC.

Concerning this clone itself: The same CDR3 also results from other DNA sequences found in this sample. V and J are TRBV15 and TRBJ2-5, with 12 nucleotides matching TRBD2. The CDR3 consists of 15 residues. Trimming removed 1 base from V and 5 bases from J; junction bases left unmatched: 2. Germline assignment: CDR1 LNHNV and CDR2 YYDKDF (reference sequence). The CDR3 coding sequence is TGTGCCACCAGCAGAGCCCTAGCGGGAGGGGAGACCCAGTACTTC. Translation gives CATSRALAGGETQYF.

The chain has TRBV6-5 and TRBJ1-1; perhaps TRBD1 as D (6 bases). In germline, CDR1 is MNHEY, CDR2 SVGAGI. The CDR3 is 16 amino acids. Trimming shortened V by 0 bases and J by 1 base, and 12 bases separated the two germline ends. The CDR3 coding sequence is TGTGCCAGCAGTTACTCGATAGGGGGATCGAACACTGAAGCTTTCTTT. Its translation is CASSYSIGGSNTEAFF.

CDR3 DNA sequence: TGTGCCAGCAGCAACATCCGTCGGGGGGCTGACTATGGCTACACCTTC. This gives the protein CASSNIRRGADYGYTF. The chain has TRBV28 and TRBJ1-2; tentative D call: TRBD1 (6 bases). Germline assignment: CDR1 MDHEN and CDR2 SYDVKM. The CDR3 is 16 residues long. Trimming left V 6 bases short and J 3 bases short, with 20 bases between.

This chain links TRBV5-1 with TRBJ2-7; 9 bases map to TRBD1. V lost 0 bases to trimming and J lost 5 bases; unmatched junction nucleotides: 6. This CDR3 has 15 residues. CDR1 and CDR2 (germline): SGHRS, YFSETQ. CDR3 nucleotides: TGCGCCAGCAGCTTGGGTACCACAGGGGGCGACGAGCAGTACTTC. Amino acids: CASSLGTTGGDEQYF. Based on the CDR3 plus reference TRBV5-1 and TRBJ2-7, the full variable domain is KAGVTQTPRYLIKTRGQQVTLSCSPISGHRSVSWYQQTPGQGLQFLFEYFSETQRNKGNFPGRFSGRQFSNSRSEMNVSTLELGDSALYLCASSLGTTGGDEQYFGPGTRLTVT.

This chain connects TRBV5-4 to TRBJ2-7, with a weak D call TRBD2 (6 bases). Germline values: CDR1 SGHNT, CDR2 YYREEE (reference sequence). The CDR3 loop spans 16 amino acids. Trimming stripped 5 bases from V and 0 bases from J, with 18 bases between. Written as DNA, the CDR3 is TGTGCCAGCAGTCTCGCTAGCGAGATAAACTCCTACGAGCAGTACTTC. Translation gives CASSLASEINSYEQYF.

The DNA of the CDR3 is TGCGCCAGCAGCCAAGATAGGGGTAGCATCGTAAATGAGCAGTTCTTC. It yields the protein CASSQDRGSIVNEQFF. The chain recombines TRBV4-1 with TRBJ2-1, with a weak D call TRBD1 (5 bases). From germline, CDR1 is MGHRA and CDR2 YSYEKL. CDR3 length equals 16 residues. V dropped 0 bases and J dropped 7 bases, with 16 bases sitting between them.

V and J are TRBV11-2 and TRBJ2-7, with 8 positions matching TRBD2. V lost 5 bases to trimming and J lost 0 bases; unmatched junction nucleotides: 6. Germline V lookup: CDR1 SGHAT, CDR2 FQNNGV. The CDR3 is made up of 15 amino acids. In DNA, the CDR3 is TGTGCCAGCAGCCCGCTTAGCGGGGACTCCTACGAGCAGTACTTC. Translating gives CASSPLSGDSYEQYF. Filled out from reference TRBV11-2 and TRBJ2-7, the complete variable domain reads EAGVAQSPRYKIIEKRQSVAFWCNPISGHATLYWYQQILGQGPKLLIQFQNNGVVDDSQLPKDRFSAERLKGVDSTLKIQPAKLEDSAVYLCASSPLSGDSYEQYFGPGTRLTVT.

V usage is TRBV27 and J usage is TRBJ2-1; D is tentatively TRBD1 or TRBD2 (6 bases each). CDR3 size: 15 residues. Trimming cost V 1 base and J 10 bases, with 17 bases left between them. Per germline, CDR1 MNHEY and CDR2 SMNVEV (reference sequence). In DNA form, the CDR3 reads TGTGCCAGCAGTTTATTCGGGGGCCTCTCGGGGGAGCAGTTCTTC. Translation gives CASSLFGGLSGEQFF.

The gene calls are TRBV5-6 and TRBJ2-7, with D possibly matching TRBD2 (5 bases). From germline, CDR1 is SGHDT and CDR2 YYEEEE. Trimming left V 4 bases short and J 5 bases short, with 13 bases between. The CDR3 is 13 amino acids. The CDR3 spells CASSLMEVHEQYF. CDR3 nucleotides: TGTGCCAGCAGCCTGATGGAGGTCCACGAGCAGTACTTC. The full variable domain, with the rest looked up from reference TRBV5-6 and TRBJ2-7, is DAGVTQSPTHLIKTRGQQVTLRCSPKSGHDTVSWYQQALGQGPQFIFQYYEEEERQRGNFPDRFSGHQFPNYSSELNVNALLLGDSALYLCASSLMEVHEQYFGPGTRLTVT.

This rearrangement joins TRBV4-1 to TRBJ2-4, with D possibly TRBD2 on 6 matching bases. The CDR3 extends over 17 amino acids. CDR1 is MGHRA and CDR2 is YSYEKL in the germline V gene. The V end lost 3 bases, the J end lost 5 bases, and 20 bases lay between the germline ends. As DNA, the CDR3 is TGCGCCAGCAGCCAGCTAACGGAGGGGCGTGAAGAAAACATTCAGTACTTC. Its translation is CASSQLTEGREENIQYF.